This TCR beta chain was captured by sequencing in a study of shared clonotypes between healthy human individuals. Some 29,000 T cell genomes (about 0.2 ug DNA) went into each sorted-subset replicate. The protocol was immunoSEQ multiplex PCR, while the TCRdb copy is restricted to in-frame clones and leaves out a portion. The top ten clones hold 0.39% of a sample with about 2.3 million clones, more than 80% of them seen once. CDR3 length: 13 residues. CDR1 and CDR2 (germline): LGHNT, FRNRAP. V lost 7 bases, J lost 5 bases, and 14 bases lay in between. V and J are TRBV12-5 and TRBJ1-1; D is uncertain. The clonotype comes from a man between 18 and 29 years old in good health. Some clones in this sample may be carry-over from other donors' samples. Input material: naive CD4+ T cells from PBMCs. Subset meaning: CD45RA+ positively selected. The CDR3 sequence: CASAPDGQTEAFF. CDR3 bases: TGTGCTAGTGCCCCGGATGGCCAAACTGAAGCTTTCTTT.